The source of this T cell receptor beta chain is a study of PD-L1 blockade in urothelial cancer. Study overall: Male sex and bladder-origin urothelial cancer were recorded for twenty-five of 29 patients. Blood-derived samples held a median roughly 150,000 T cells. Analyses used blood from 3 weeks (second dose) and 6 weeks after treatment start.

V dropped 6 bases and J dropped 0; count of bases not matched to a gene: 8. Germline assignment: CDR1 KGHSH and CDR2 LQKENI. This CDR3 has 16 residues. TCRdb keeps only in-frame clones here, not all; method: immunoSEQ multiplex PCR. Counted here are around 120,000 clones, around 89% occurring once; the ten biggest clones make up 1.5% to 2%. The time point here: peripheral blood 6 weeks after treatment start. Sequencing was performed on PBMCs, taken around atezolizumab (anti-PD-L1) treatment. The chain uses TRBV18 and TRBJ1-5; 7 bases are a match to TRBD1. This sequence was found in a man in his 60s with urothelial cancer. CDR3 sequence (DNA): TGTGCCAGCTCCCGAGGGGGACAGTTTAGCAATCAGCCCCAGCATTTT. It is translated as CASSRGGQFSNQPQHF.